This TCR beta chain was recovered during a study of T cells in localized non-small cell lung cancer. Findings and limits, study-wide: Within adjacent lung there appeared a median roughly 60 of the top 100 tumor clones.

For this clone: The antigen remains unidentified.

The assay was immunoSEQ multiplex PCR, and TCRdb's table has in-frame clones only and misses some. The sample shows approximately 25,000 clones, 90% of them seen only once. V was shortened by 0 bases and J by 1 base, with 7 bases between the two germline ends. Looked up from germline, CDR1 is MNHEY and CDR2 is SVGAGI. The length of the CDR3 is 15 residues. The receptor was isolated from a woman aged 40 to 75 with stage I lung adenocarcinoma. V gene TRBV6-5 combines with J gene TRBJ1-3; the D is unclear. This sample comprised peripheral blood, obtained before any cancer treatment. CDR3 nucleotide sequence: TGTGCCAGCAGTTACTCCACCAGGTCTGGAAACACCATATATTTT. Translated, it gives CASSYSTRSGNTIYF.